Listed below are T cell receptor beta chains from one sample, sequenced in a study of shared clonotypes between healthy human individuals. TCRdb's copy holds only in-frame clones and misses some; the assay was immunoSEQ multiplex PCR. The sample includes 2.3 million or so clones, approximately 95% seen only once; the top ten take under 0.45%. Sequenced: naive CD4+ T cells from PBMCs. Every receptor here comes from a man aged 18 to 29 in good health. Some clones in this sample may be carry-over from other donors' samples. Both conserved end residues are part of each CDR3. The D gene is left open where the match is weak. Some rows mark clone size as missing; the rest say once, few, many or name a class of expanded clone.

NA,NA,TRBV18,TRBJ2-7,TGTGCCAGCTCCACCTCGCTTGACTACGAGCAGTACTTC,CASSTSLDYEQYF
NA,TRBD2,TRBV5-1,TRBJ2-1,TGCGCCAGCAGCTTGTTGACTAGCGGACCCAATGAGCAGTTCTTC,CASSLLTSGPNEQFF
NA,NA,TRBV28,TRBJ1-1,TGTGCCAGCGGCCAGGAGGGAGCTTTCTTT,CASGQEGAFF
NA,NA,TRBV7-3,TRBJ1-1,TGTGCCAGCAGCTCTACTCAGGGTTCTCGAGCTTTCTTT,CASSSTQGSRAFF
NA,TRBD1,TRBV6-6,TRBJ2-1,TGTGCCAGCAACCAAGGAGGGACAGGGGGTCCCAATGAGCAGTTCTTC,CASNQGGTGGPNEQFF
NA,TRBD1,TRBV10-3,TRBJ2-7,TGTGCCATCAGTGAGTCACTGGACAGGGCCTACGAGCAGTACTTC,CAISESLDRAYEQYF
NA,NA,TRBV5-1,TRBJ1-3,TGCGCCAGCAGCTTGACGAGTTACGCGGTTGGAAACACCATATATTTT,CASSLTSYAVGNTIYF
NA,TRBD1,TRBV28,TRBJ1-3,TGTGCCATCTCCCAGGGGGTCTTTGGAAACACCATATATTTT,CAISQGVFGNTIYF
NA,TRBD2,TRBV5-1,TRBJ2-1,TGCGCCAGCAGCTTGGGAGCCGCGGGAGCTAGGGAGCAGTTCTTC,CASSLGAAGAREQFF
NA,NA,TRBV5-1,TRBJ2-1,TGCGCCAGCAGCTGGAAGCAGGGAATCGATGAGCAGTTCTTC,CASSWKQGIDEQFF
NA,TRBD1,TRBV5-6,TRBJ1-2,TGTGCCAGCAGCGTGTCCGGGACAGGGGAACTTTATGGCTACACCTTC,CASSVSGTGELYGYTF
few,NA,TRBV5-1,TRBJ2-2,TGCGCCAGCAGCTTGGCACAGAACACCGGGGAGCTGTTTTTT,CASSLAQNTGELFF
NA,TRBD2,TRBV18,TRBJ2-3,TGTGCCAGCTCAACATTAGCGGGAGTCAAAGATACGCAGTATTTT,CASSTLAGVKDTQYF
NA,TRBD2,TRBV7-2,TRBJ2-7,TGTGCCAGCAGCCAAAGGGCTAGCGGGAGAACCTACGAGCAGTACTTC,CASSQRASGRTYEQYF
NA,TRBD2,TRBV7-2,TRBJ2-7,TGTGCCAGCAGCTTAGGCGCGGGAGAGGGACAGCAGTACTTC,CASSLGAGEGQQYF
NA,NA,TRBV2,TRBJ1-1,TGTGCCAGCAGTGAAGCAAGACAGCCTACTGAAGCTTTCTTT,CASSEARQPTEAFF
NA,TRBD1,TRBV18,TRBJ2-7,TGTGCCAGCTCACCATTTGCCAGGGGGCAGGGCGAGCAGTACTTC,CASSPFARGQGEQYF
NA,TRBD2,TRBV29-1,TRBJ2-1,TGCAGCGCCCAGACCGGGGGGGCGGTTCAGTTCTTC,CSAQTGGAVQFF
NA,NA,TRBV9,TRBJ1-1,TGTGCCAGCAGCGTTAGTTGGACAAGTGACACTGAAGCTTTCTTT,CASSVSWTSDTEAFF
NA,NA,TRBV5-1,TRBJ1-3,TGCGCCAGCAGCGCCGCCCGGGGGCCTGGAAACACCATATATTTT,CASSAARGPGNTIYF